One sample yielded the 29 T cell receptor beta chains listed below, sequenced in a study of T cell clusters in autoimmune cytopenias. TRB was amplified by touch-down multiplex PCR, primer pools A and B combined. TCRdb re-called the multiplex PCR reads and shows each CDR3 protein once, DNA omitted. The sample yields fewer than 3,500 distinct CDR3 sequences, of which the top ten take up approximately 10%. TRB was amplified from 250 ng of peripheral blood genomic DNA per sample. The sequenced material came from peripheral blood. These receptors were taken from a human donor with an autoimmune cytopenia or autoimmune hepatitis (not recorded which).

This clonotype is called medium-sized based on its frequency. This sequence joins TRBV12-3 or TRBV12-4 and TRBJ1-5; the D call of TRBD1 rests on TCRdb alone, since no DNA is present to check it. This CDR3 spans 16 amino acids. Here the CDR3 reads CASSLGTGVESQPQHF.

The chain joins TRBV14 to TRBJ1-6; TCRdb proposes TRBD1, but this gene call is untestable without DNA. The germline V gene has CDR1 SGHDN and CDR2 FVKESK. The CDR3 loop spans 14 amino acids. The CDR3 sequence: CASSLVGGNSPLHF.

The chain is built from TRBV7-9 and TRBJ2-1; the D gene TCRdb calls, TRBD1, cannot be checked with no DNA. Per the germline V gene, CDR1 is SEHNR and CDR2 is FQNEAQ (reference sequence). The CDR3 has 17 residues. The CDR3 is CASSLEGRQGFGGEQFF.

Here the CDR3 reads CASSPHTGDYSNQPQHF. The chain couples TRBV28 to TRBJ1-5; without DNA, the TCRdb call of TRBD1 cannot be checked. This CDR3 region has 17 residues. Germline V gene data show CDR1 as MDHEN and CDR2 as SYDVKM.

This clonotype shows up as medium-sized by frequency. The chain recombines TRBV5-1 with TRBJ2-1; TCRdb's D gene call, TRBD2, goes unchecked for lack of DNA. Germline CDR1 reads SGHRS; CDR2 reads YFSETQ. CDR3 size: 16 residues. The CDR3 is CASSLAHLAGRNEQFF. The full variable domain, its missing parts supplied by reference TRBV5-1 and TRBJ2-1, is KAGVTQTPRYLIKTRGQQVTLSCSPISGHRSVSWYQQTPGQGLQFLFEYFSETQRNKGNFPGRFSGRQFSNSRSEMNVSTLELGDSALYLCASSLAHLAGRNEQFFGPGTRLTVL.

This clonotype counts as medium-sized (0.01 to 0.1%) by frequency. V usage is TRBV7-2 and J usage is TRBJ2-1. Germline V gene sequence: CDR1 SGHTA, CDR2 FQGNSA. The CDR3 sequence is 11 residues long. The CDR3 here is CASSAYNEQFF.

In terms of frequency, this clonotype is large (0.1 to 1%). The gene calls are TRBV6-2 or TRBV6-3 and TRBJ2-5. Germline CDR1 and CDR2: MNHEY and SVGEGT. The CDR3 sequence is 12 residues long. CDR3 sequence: CASLGSEETQYF.

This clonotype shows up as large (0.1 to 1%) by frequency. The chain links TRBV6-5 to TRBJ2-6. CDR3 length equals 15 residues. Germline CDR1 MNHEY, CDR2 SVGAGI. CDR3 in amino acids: CASSLTNAGANVLTF.

CDR3 loop: CASSLELAGGQETQYF. This sequence joins TRBV7-9 and TRBJ2-5; the D call from TCRdb, TRBD2, cannot be confirmed without DNA. CDR3 length: 16 residues. Germline-derived CDR1 and CDR2 are SEHNR and FQNEAQ (reference sequence).

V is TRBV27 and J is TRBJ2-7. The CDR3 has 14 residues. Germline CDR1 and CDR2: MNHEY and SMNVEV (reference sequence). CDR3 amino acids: CASRPSGGSYEQYF.

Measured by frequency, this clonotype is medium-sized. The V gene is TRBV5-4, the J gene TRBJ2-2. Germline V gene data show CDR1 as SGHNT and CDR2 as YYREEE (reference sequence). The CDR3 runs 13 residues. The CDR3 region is CASSLSSTGELFF. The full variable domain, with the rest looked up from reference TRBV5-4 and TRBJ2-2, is ETGVTQSPTHLIKTRGQQVTLRCSSQSGHNTVSWYQQALGQGPQFIFQYYREEENGRGNFPPRFSGLQFPNYSSELNVNALELDDSALYLCASSLSSTGELFFGEGSRLTVL.

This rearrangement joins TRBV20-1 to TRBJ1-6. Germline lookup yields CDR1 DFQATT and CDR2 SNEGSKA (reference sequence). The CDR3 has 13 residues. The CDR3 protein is CSARGSGDSPLHF.

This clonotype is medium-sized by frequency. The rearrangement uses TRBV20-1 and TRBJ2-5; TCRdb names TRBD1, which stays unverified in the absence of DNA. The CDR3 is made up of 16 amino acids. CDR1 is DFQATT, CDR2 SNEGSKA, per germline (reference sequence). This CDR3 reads CSARDWGRGLQETQYF.

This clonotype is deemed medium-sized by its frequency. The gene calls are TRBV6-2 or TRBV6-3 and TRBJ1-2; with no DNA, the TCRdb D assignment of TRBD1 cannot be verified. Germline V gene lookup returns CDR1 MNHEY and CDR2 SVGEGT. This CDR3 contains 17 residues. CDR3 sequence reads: CASSYAGTGITFDGYTF.

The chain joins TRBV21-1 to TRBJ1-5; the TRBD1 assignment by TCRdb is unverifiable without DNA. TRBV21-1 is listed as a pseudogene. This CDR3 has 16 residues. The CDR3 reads CASSKFGQGPNQPQHF.

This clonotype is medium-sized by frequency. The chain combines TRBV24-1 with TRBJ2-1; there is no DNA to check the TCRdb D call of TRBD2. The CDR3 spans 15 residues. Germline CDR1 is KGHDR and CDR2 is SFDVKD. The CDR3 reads CATSDTAARDNEQFF.

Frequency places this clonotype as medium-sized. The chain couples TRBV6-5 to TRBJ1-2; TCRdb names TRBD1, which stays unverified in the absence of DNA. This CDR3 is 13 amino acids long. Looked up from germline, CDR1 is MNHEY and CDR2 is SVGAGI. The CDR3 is CASSYQGNYGYTF.

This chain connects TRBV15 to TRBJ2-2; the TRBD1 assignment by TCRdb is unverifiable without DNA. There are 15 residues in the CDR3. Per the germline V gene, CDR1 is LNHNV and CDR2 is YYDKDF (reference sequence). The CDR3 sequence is CATSRDNEGAGELFF.

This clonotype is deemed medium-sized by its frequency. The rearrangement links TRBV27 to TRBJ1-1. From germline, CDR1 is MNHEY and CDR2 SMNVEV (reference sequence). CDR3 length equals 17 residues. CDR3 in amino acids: CASSLAYQSGPRPEAFF.

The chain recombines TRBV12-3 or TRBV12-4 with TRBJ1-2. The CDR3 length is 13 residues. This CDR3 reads CASSLNSAYGYTF.

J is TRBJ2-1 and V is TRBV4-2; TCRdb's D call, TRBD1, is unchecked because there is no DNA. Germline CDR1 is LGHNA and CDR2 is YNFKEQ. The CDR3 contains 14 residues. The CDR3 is CASSQNPGGNEQFF.

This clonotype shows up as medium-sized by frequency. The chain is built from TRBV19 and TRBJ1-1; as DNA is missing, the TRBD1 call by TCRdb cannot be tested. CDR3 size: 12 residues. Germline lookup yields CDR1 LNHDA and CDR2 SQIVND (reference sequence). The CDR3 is CASLQGSTEAFF.

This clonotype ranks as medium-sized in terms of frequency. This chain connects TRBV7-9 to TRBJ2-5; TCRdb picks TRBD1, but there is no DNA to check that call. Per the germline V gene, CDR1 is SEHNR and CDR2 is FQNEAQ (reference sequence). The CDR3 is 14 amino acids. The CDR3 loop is CASSLAEAGETQYF.

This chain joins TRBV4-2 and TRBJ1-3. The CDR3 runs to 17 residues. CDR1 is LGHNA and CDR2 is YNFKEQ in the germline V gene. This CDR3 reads CASSQSLGSSSGNTIYF.

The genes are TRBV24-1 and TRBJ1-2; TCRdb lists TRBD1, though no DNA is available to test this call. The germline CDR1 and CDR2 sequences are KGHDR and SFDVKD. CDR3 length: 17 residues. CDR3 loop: CATSDPKTGTGANGYTF.

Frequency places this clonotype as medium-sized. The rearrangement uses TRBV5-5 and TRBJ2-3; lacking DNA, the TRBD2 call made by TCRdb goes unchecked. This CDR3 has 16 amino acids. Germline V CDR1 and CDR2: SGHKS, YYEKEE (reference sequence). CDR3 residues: CASSYSSGGAGDTQYF. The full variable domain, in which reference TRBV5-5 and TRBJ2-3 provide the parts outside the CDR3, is DAGVTQSPTHLIKTRGQQVTLRCSPISGHKSVSWYQQVLGQGPQFIFQYYEKEERGRGNFPDRFSARQFPNYSSELNVNALLLGDSALYLCASSYSSGGAGDTQYFGPGTRLTVL.

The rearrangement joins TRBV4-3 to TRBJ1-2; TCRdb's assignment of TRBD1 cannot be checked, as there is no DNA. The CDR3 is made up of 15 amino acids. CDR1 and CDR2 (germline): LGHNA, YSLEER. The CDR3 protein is CASSQVQGRGYGYTF.

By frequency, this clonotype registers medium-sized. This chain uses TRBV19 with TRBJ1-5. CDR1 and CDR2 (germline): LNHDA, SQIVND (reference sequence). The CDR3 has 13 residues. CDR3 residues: CASTDRSNQPQHF. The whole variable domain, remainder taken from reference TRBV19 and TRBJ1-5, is DGGITQSPKYLFRKEGQNVTLSCEQNLNHDAMYWYRQDPGQGLRLIYYSQIVNDFQKGDIAEGYSVSREKKESFPLTVTSAQKNPTAFYLCASTDRSNQPQHFGDGTRLSIL.

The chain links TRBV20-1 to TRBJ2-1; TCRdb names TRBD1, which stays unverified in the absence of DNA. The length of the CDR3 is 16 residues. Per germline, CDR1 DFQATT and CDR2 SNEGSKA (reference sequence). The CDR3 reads CSARERPGHTYNEQFF.